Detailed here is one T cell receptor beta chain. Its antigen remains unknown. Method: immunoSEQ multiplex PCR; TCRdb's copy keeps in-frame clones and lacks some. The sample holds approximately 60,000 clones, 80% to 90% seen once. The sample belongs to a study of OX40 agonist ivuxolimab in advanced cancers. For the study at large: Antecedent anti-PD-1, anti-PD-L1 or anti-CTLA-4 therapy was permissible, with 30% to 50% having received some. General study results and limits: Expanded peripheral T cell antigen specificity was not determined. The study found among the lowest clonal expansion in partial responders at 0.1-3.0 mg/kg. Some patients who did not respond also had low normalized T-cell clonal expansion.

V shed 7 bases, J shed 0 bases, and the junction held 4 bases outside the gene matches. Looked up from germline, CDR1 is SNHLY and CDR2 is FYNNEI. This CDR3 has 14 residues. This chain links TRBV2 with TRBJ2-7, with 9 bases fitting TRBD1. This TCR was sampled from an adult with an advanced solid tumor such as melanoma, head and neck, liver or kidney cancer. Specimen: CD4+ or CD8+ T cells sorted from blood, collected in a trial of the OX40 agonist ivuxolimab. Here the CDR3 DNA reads TGTGCCAGCACTTGGACAGGGGACTCCTACGAGCAGTACTTC. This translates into CASTWTGDSYEQYF. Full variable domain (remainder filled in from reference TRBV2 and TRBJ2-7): EPEVTQTPSHQVTQMGQEVILRCVPISNHLYFYWYRQILGQKVEFLVSFYNNEISEKSEIFDDQFSVERPDGSNFTLKIRSTKLEDSAMYFCASTWTGDSYEQYFGPGTRLTVT.